Listed below are T cell receptor beta chains from one sample, sequenced in a study of T cells in pancreatic ductal adenocarcinoma. Method: immunoSEQ multiplex PCR; TCRdb's copy keeps in-frame clones and lacks some. The sample holds some 16,000 clones, 88% seen once. The specimen sequenced was PBMCs. The receptor source for this set is a human donor with pancreatic ductal adenocarcinoma. The conserved cysteine and the conserved F or W are not part of the CDR3 here. Clone size, where shown, is once, few, many, or a class for clones that have expanded.

>12|TRBV6-6|TRBJ2-7|few
ASSYSYPGDEQY
>12|TRBV9|TRBJ1-1|NA
ASSSPDSTTEAF
>12|TRBV5-6|TRBJ2-3|NA
ASSLAPGTDTQY
>11|TRBV6-5|NA|NA
ASKGQGSYEQY
>12|TRBV29-1|TRBJ2-3|NA
SVEGGQSSDTQY
>14|TRBV19|TRBJ2-1|once
ASKVLTGTGVNEQF
>12|TRBV6-5|TRBJ1-6|few
ASYGGRRNSPLH
>17|TRBV15|TRBJ2-2|NA
ATSRDDFGGGGSTGELF
>13|TRBV19|TRBJ1-3|NA
ASRYPGGSGNTIY
>11|TRBV10-3|TRBJ2-5|once
AIGRGPQETQY
>11|TRBV18|TRBJ1-2|NA
ASSQGSKDGYT
>13|TRBV18|TRBJ2-3|NA
ASSPNGRSTDTQY
>12|TRBV7-9|TRBJ2-2|NA
ASSLTMNTGELF
>14|TRBV18|TRBJ1-1|NA
ASSQARGGFGTEAF
>15|TRBV6-4|TRBJ1-5|NA
ASSWDRGPGDNQPQH
>12|TRBV7-9|TRBJ2-5|NA
ASSRSGTMETQY
>10|TRBV10-3|TRBJ2-7|once
ASGFLGHHKY
>14|TRBV7-2|TRBJ2-1|NA
ASSLGGGAIINEQF
>17|TRBV4-3|TRBJ1-1|NA
ASSQEAGGSESGRNGSF
>14|TRBV6-6|TRBJ2-3|few
ASSYQTGPLTDTQY
>15|TRBV4-2|TRBJ2-3|NA
ASSQGQGSSSTDTQY
>13|TRBV5-4|TRBJ2-7|NA
ASSRGQGSFYEQY
>11|TRBV7-2|TRBJ1-2|NA
ASSLGQVIGYT
>12|TRBV19|TRBJ1-1|NA
ASSNGQGMTEAF
>10|TRBV19|TRBJ1-2|NA
ASSNRDSRYT